The 12 T cell receptor beta chains listed next were all sequenced from one sample in a study of neoadjuvant anti-PD-1 for oral cavity cancer. The method was immunoSEQ multiplex PCR; TCRdb's version includes in-frame clones alone and lacks a portion of them. Of 30,000 to 40,000 clones in the sample, around nine tenths were seen once. Sequences were derived from PBMCs, sampled before nivolumab (anti-PD-1) treatment. The receptors were gathered from a person aged 40 to 85 with oral cavity squamous cell carcinoma.

V and J are TRBV27 and TRBJ1-6, with D perhaps TRBD1 (5 bases). There are 14 residues in the CDR3. The germline V gene encodes CDR1 MNHEY and CDR2 SMNVEV (reference sequence). V was clipped by 4 bases and J by 7 bases, with 11 bases between them. For the CDR3, the DNA is TGTGCCAGCAGTTGGGGAGGGACCAATTCACCCCTCCACTTT. Translation: CASSWGGTNSPLHF.

In nucleotides, the CDR3 is TGTGCCAGCAGCTCCCCTCTTAACTCGGGAAACACCATATATTTT. Its protein product is CASSSPLNSGNTIYF. The J gene is TRBJ1-3, the V gene TRBV7-2; D gene ambiguous. CDR3 size: 15 residues. V dropped 4 bases and J dropped 4 bases, with 14 bases sitting between them. Germline assignment: CDR1 SGHTA and CDR2 FQGNSA.

This chain connects TRBV20-1 to TRBJ2-2; D is undetermined. The CDR3 sequence is 11 residues long. V shed 0 bases and J shed 7 bases, with 3 bases lying between them. The V gene's germline CDR1 is DFQATT and CDR2 SNEGSKA (reference sequence). The CDR3 region has the DNA TGCAGTGCTAGAGAAGGCGGGGAGCTGTTTTTT. It translates to CSAREGGELFF.

The chain couples TRBV30 to TRBJ1-1; TRBD1 agrees at 8 bases. The V gene's germline CDR1 is GTSNPN and CDR2 SVGIG (reference sequence). The CDR3 extends over 12 amino acids. J gave up 10 bases and V 1 base, and 5 bases lay outside the gene matches. The CDR3 reads CAWSGRQGRAFF. In DNA form, the CDR3 reads TGTGCCTGGAGTGGGAGACAGGGGCGAGCTTTCTTT.

The chain links TRBV30 to TRBJ2-7; weak D call: TRBD1 (5 bases). V was cut by 3 bases and J by 5 bases, with 5 bases left in between. CDR3 length: 10 amino acids. Germline CDR1 and CDR2: GTSNPN and SVGIG (reference sequence). The CDR3 sequence is CAWRTDEQYF. As DNA, the CDR3 is TGTGCCTGGAGGACAGACGAGCAGTACTTC.

The J gene is TRBJ2-7, the V gene TRBV29-1; perhaps TRBD1 as D (6 bases). Deletions cut 3 bases from V and 1 base from J, with 10 bases between. Germline CDR1 is SQVTM and CDR2 is ANQGSEA. The CDR3 is 13 amino acids. The CDR3 region is CSVELGQSYEQYF. CDR3 bases: TGCAGCGTTGAGTTAGGACAGTCCTACGAGCAGTACTTC.

This clone turned up a few times. The CDR3: CASSIFQGITGELFF. CDR3 nucleotides: TGTGCCAGTAGTATCTTCCAGGGGATCACCGGGGAGCTGTTTTTT. The gene calls are TRBV19 and TRBJ2-2; possible D gene TRBD1, 6 bases. The CDR3 is made up of 15 amino acids. Trimming took off 3 bases at V and 4 bases at J, with 12 bases between the two ends. Germline CDR1 and CDR2: LNHDA and SQIVND (reference sequence). The entire variable domain, with the rest obtained from reference TRBV19 and TRBJ2-2, is as follows: DGGITQSPKYLFRKEGQNVTLSCEQNLNHDAMYWYRQDPGQGLRLIYYSQIVNDFQKGDIAEGYSVSREKKESFPLTVTSAQKNPTAFYLCASSIFQGITGELFFGEGSRLTVL.

The chain uses TRBV4-3 and TRBJ1-4; D unresolved. The CDR3 runs 13 residues. The germline V and J ends were trimmed by 0 bases and 7 bases, with 6 bases remaining between them. CDR1 and CDR2 (germline): LGHNA, YSLEER. CDR3: CASSQDVGEKLFF. The DNA of the CDR3 is TGCGCCAGCAGCCAAGATGTTGGTGAAAAACTGTTTTTT.

The CDR3 DNA sequence: TGCGCCAGCAGCTTGGTTAGCGGGGGGGCAGCCGAGCAGTTCTTC. It translates to CASSLVSGGAAEQFF. The gene calls are TRBV5-1 and TRBJ2-1, with 11 bases lining up with TRBD2. Per the germline V gene, CDR1 is SGHRS and CDR2 is YFSETQ. V dropped 0 bases and J dropped 10; count of bases not matched to a gene: 6. This CDR3 is 15 amino acids long.

The chain is built from TRBV5-1 and TRBJ2-2; 8 bases are a match to TRBD1. The CDR3 contains 16 residues. The V and J ends lost 7 bases and 4 bases, in that order; junction bases with no gene match: 12. Germline V gene sequence: CDR1 SGHRS, CDR2 YFSETQ. Here the CDR3 DNA reads TGCGCCAGCCGATTGGTGGAACAGGGGGTCACCGGGGAGCTGTTTTTT. Translated, it gives CASRLVEQGVTGELFF.

The V and J genes are TRBV4-3 and TRBJ1-1, with 8 bases matching TRBD1. The trim removed 1 base at V and 8 bases at J, leaving 3 bases unmatched. The CDR3 covers 13 residues. The germline V gene encodes CDR1 LGHNA and CDR2 YSLEER. The CDR3 sequence is CASSQGTGLEAFF. The CDR3 coding sequence is TGCGCCAGCAGCCAAGGGACAGGGCTGGAAGCTTTCTTT.

The chain has TRBV7-9 and TRBJ2-7, with 8 bases aligning to TRBD1. V shed 4 bases, J shed 2 bases, and the junction held 13 bases outside the gene matches. The CDR3 sequence is 17 residues long. Per the germline V gene, CDR1 is SEHNR and CDR2 is FQNEAQ (reference sequence). The CDR3 DNA follows: TGTGCCAGCAGCTCTCAAAGCACACGACAGGGGACCTACGAGCAGTACTTC. This sequence encodes CASSSQSTRQGTYEQYF.